This T cell receptor beta chain emerged from a study of cytomegalovirus exposure and HLA in healthy donors (dated by TCRdb to the late 2010s). General notes on the study: A later analysis indicated that the 95 to 150 validation repertoires were generated on the platform also employed for the 720 or so repertoires of the first cohort. To predict cytomegalovirus infection status, the study combined high-throughput TCR immunosequencing, statistical association of individual TCRs with disease status, and machine learning. Along with the roughly 670-subject first cohort, a separate validation cohort of roughly 110 different subjects was used. The study was designed to test whether signatures of past pathogen exposure could be identified by cataloging public T cell receptors. The research as a whole found: It was suggested by the authors that the approach could potentially be generalized to other disease states and immunological phenotypes. In the study, approximately 160 TCR beta chains were listed as associated with cytomegalovirus. In vitro tests confirmed that a few of the cytomegalovirus-associated TCR beta chains recognize cytomegalovirus antigens. All 120 or so repertoires were used to score co-occurrence in the validation cohort in a later analysis, because that analysis had no HLA typing for the cohort. Of the cluster scores, approximately 95% were above 0 in a later analysis, which found that TCRs clustered in the first cohort also tended to co-occur in the 120 or so validation repertoires. Most TCR sequences were seen in very few donors, while some public TCRs were found in many individuals. In both the original and validation cohorts, the classifier was reported to diagnose cytomegalovirus status with high specificity and sensitivity.

The library came from the immunoSEQ multiplex PCR assay. Turning to the authors' computational methods: To diagnose cytomegalovirus status from the catalog of TCR beta chain sequences, a statistical classification framework was built. As stored in TCRdb, this immuneACCESS dataset retains in-frame rearrangements with V and J assigned. A fraction of the clones does not appear; measured against another copy, unresolved V genes explain less than half of the discrepancy, and the remainder lacks a known reason. For V, J and clone size, that table is used; D and trimming come from the DNA. For this sample there are about 83,000 clones; around 96% appear just once. 1.3% of the sample comes from the top ten. The germline V and J ends show losses of 4 bases and 3 bases respectively, and no gene match explains 2 bases of the junction. The CDR3 spans 13 residues, from the cysteine through the phenylalanine. Only the CDR3 part of the read is kept: 39 bases, read in frame from the first base. CDR1 and CDR2, per the germline V gene, are ENHRY and SYGVKD.

Donors formed part of the validation cohort, which comprised 120 subjects and was distinct from the first cohort of under 850 subjects. On this clone itself: Its antigen remains unidentified. The input lacks base qualities; no much larger clone sits a single base away.

This clonotype was sampled from a woman between 18 and 30 years old in good health and CMV-seronegative. The specimen was PBMCs. The V and J segments used are TRBV10-3 and TRBJ2-5, with 7 middle bases fitting TRBD1. The DNA sequence is as follows: TGTGCCATCAGTGCCGACAGGGAAGAGACCCAGTACTTC. Its protein reads: CAISADREETQYF.